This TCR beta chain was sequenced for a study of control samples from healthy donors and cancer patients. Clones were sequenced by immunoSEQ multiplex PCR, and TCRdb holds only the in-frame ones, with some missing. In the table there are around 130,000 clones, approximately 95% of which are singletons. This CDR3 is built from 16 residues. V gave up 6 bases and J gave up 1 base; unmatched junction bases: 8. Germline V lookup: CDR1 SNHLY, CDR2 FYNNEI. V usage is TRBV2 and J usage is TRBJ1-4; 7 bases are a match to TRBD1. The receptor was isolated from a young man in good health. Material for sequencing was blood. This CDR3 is CASRPGQLLTNEKLFF. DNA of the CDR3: TGTGCCAGCAGACCGGGACAGCTTTTAACTAATGAAAAACTGTTTTTT.